These T cell receptor beta chains were read from a single sample in a study of cytomegalovirus exposure and HLA in healthy donors. TCRdb's table, derived via immunoSEQ multiplex PCR, lists solely in-frame clones and lacks some. The sample includes more than 150,000 clones, 65% to 90% of them seen just once. Sequencing was done on a sample of PBMCs. All receptors come from a woman in her forties or fifties in good health and CMV-seropositive. Each CDR3 is given with its conserved first and last residue. The D gene is left open where the match is weak. Clone size appears in some rows only: once, few, many, or a class for an expanded clone.

NA | TRBJ2-1 | TRBD2 | TRBV19 | CASSNGLAGLNEQFF | TGTGCTAGTAGTAACGGACTAGCGGGGCTCAATGAGCAGTTCTTC
NA | TRBJ1-1 | NA | TRBV28 | CAFGGKGEAFF | TGTGCCTTTGGGGGGAAGGGTGAAGCTTTCTTT
few | TRBJ1-4 | TRBD1 | TRBV7-9 | CASSSYQGAGEKLFF | TGTGCCAGCAGCTCTTATCAGGGGGCAGGCGAAAAACTGTTTTTT
NA | TRBJ2-3 | TRBD1 | TRBV9 | CASSVEGTGFTDTQYF | TGTGCCAGCAGCGTAGAAGGGACAGGCTTCACAGATACGCAGTATTTT
NA | TRBJ2-1 | TRBD2 | TRBV19 | CASSTVAGGPKNEQFF | TGTGCCAGTAGTACCGTAGCGGGGGGGCCTAAGAATGAGCAGTTCTTC
once | TRBJ2-7 | NA | TRBV2 | CASISDSTLYEQYF | TGTGCCAGCATATCGGACAGTACACTCTACGAGCAGTACTTC
NA | TRBJ1-2 | NA | TRBV25-1 | CASSDRRGRGYTF | TGTGCCAGCAGTGATAGGCGGGGTCGGGGCTACACCTTC
few | TRBJ2-7 | NA | TRBV19 | CASSIGQRTYEQYF | TGTGCCAGTAGTATCGGTCAGCGTACCTACGAGCAGTACTTC
NA | TRBJ1-2 | TRBD1 | TRBV29-1 | CSVGGTGGSYGYTF | TGCAGCGTGGGAGGGACAGGGGGCAGCTATGGCTACACCTTC
NA | TRBJ1-5 | NA | TRBV6-1 | CASSGGSNQPQHF | TGTGCCAGCAGTGGCGGTAGCAATCAGCCCCAGCATTTT
NA | TRBJ2-7 | TRBD2 | TRBV27 | CASRGLAIGEQYF | TGTGCCAGCAGGGGACTAGCGATCGGCGAGCAGTACTTC
NA | TRBJ1-1 | NA | TRBV5-4 | CASSPKGFGTEAFF | TGTGCCAGCAGCCCCAAGGGGTTCGGCACTGAAGCTTTCTTT
NA | TRBJ1-5 | NA | TRBV30 | CAWSAGVGSNQPQHF | TGTGCCTGGAGTGCAGGGGTAGGGAGCAATCAGCCCCAGCATTTT
few | TRBJ2-1 | NA | TRBV5-6 | CASSEGTFNEQFF | TGTGCCAGCAGCGAGGGGACTTTTAATGAGCAGTTCTTC
once | TRBJ2-1 | NA | TRBV5-1 | CASSFKGRDANEQFF | TGCGCCAGCAGCTTTAAGGGCAGGGATGCCAATGAGCAGTTCTTC
few | TRBJ2-7 | NA | TRBV29-1 | CSVAQGITYEQYF | TGCAGCGTTGCGCAGGGCATAACCTACGAGCAGTACTTC
NA | TRBJ2-1 | NA | TRBV27 | CASSSPPGRRDNEQFF | TGTGCCAGCAGCTCCCCACCGGGACGGAGGGACAATGAGCAGTTCTTC
NA | TRBJ1-2 | TRBD1 | TRBV5-4 | CASSRDRGIRGGSGDGYTF | TGTGCCAGCAGTCGTGACAGGGGGATACGTGGAGGATCCGGGGATGGCTACACCTTC
NA | TRBJ2-2 | TRBD1 | TRBV4-3 | CASSLGGSLNTGELFF | TGCGCCAGCAGCCTAGGGGGCTCCTTGAACACCGGGGAGCTGTTTTTT
NA | TRBJ1-4 | NA | TRBV27 | CASRHRAGKDEKLFF | TGTGCCAGCAGACACCGGGCAGGGAAGGATGAAAAACTGTTTTTT
NA | TRBJ2-4 | TRBD1 | TRBV6-1 | CASRGTGGNIQYF | TGTGCCAGCAGAGGGACAGGGGGAAACATTCAGTACTTC
once | TRBJ1-2 | NA | TRBV5-4 | CASSLLEFRDYGYTF | TGTGCCAGCAGCTTATTAGAGTTTAGAGACTATGGCTACACCTTC
once | TRBJ2-1 | NA | TRBV7-9 | CASTSGRFGYNEQFF | TGTGCCAGCACCTCGGGGAGGTTCGGGTACAATGAGCAGTTCTTC
NA | TRBJ1-6 | NA | TRBV2 | CASSEQVLANSPLHF | TGTGCCAGCAGTGAACAGGTCCTAGCTAATTCACCCCTCCACTTT
few | TRBJ2-7 | NA | TRBV11-2 | CASSLDWGANEQYF | TGTGCCAGCAGCTTAGACTGGGGCGCCAACGAGCAGTACTTC
NA | TRBJ1-2 | NA | TRBV9 | CASSAIDGWFEDGYTF | TGTGCCAGCAGCGCGATAGACGGGTGGTTTGAGGATGGCTACACCTTC
NA | TRBJ1-2 | NA | TRBV18 | CASSGESNYGYTF | TGTGCCAGCTCTGGGGAGTCTAACTATGGCTACACCTTC
once | TRBJ2-7 | NA | TRBV15 | CATSRDDSPRDYEQYF | TGTGCCACCAGCAGAGATGATAGCCCACGGGATTACGAGCAGTACTTC
NA | TRBJ2-1 | NA | TRBV4-2 | CASSQDVSGGGGNEQFF | TGTGCCAGCAGCCAAGATGTATCAGGGGGTGGGGGGAATGAGCAGTTCTTC
NA | TRBJ1-2 | NA | TRBV7-2 | CASRGQPYGYTF | TGTGCCAGCAGAGGACAGCCCTATGGCTACACCTTC
NA | TRBJ2-3 | TRBD2 | TRBV7-9 | CASSVSGGHADTQYF | TGTGCCAGCAGCGTTAGCGGGGGCCACGCAGATACGCAGTATTTT
NA | TRBJ1-5 | TRBD1 | TRBV19 | CASHHRGLQPQHF | TGTGCCAGCCACCACAGGGGGCTTCAGCCCCAGCATTTT
NA | TRBJ2-6 | NA | TRBV6-5 | CASSYLGAGANVLTF | TGTGCCAGCAGTTACCTGGGCGCTGGGGCCAACGTCCTGACTTTC
NA | TRBJ2-3 | TRBD2 | TRBV27 | CASSRLAGTDTQYF | TGTGCCAGCAGTCGGCTAGCGGGCACAGATACGCAGTATTTT
NA | TRBJ2-7 | NA | TRBV18 | CASSPRGEYEQYF | TGTGCCAGCTCACCACGGGGAGAGTACGAGCAGTACTTC
NA | TRBJ2-3 | TRBD2 | TRBV11-2 | CASSLDWGTSRYTQYF | TGTGCCAGCAGCTTAGATTGGGGGACTAGCCGATATACGCAGTATTTT
once | TRBJ1-1 | NA | TRBV15 | CATSRGGSDTEAFF | TGTGCCACCAGCAGAGGCGGTAGCGACACTGAAGCTTTCTTT
once | TRBJ1-2 | NA | TRBV19 | CASTRDGSYRYGYTF | TGTGCCAGTACCCGGGACGGGAGTTATCGCTATGGCTACACCTTC
NA | TRBJ1-2 | NA | TRBV30 | CALTSDSSFGYTF | TGTGCCTTGACATCGGACAGTTCTTTTGGCTACACCTTC